Shown below are 18 T cell receptor beta chains from a single sample sequenced in a study of graft-versus-host responses after intestinal transplantation. Clones were sequenced by immunoSEQ multiplex PCR, and TCRdb holds only the in-frame ones, with some missing. This table holds 15,000 to 20,000 clones, around 87% found once. The sequenced sample was bone marrow, obtained about 120 days after intestinal transplantation. These receptors were collected from a human patient who received an intestinal transplant, so some T cells may come from the graft donor.

The rearrangement links TRBV4-3 to TRBJ2-1, with 13 bases fitting TRBD2. CDR1 LGHNA and CDR2 YSLEER come from the germline V gene. Trimming took 4 bases from V and 4 from J; bases not matched to a gene: 1. The CDR3 runs to 15 residues. DNA of the CDR3: TGCGCCAGCAGCCCGGGACTAGCGGGATACAATGAGCAGTTCTTC. Encoded protein: CASSPGLAGYNEQFF.

The rearrangement uses TRBV19 and TRBJ2-1; 8 bases line up with TRBD2. V shed 4 bases and J 8 bases; nucleotides not matched to a gene: 13. CDR1 LNHDA and CDR2 SQIVND come from the germline V gene (reference sequence). This CDR3 comprises 16 residues. CDR3 DNA sequence: TGTGCCAGTAGTACGTTTTGGACTAGCAGTTCCGATGAGCAGTTCTTC. This codes for CASSTFWTSSSDEQFF.

The CDR3 nucleotides are TGTGCCAGCAGTTCGCCCCTAGGGGGGTACAATGAGCAGTTCTTC. As protein: CASSSPLGGYNEQFF. V is TRBV25-1 and J is TRBJ2-1, with D perhaps assigned TRBD1 or TRBD2 (6 bases each). Trimming removed 5 bases from V and 4 bases from J, with 15 bases in between. CDR1 and CDR2 from the germline V gene are MGHDK and SYGVNS. This CDR3 has 15 residues.

In its sample, this clone was seen a few times. The chain links TRBV4-3 to TRBJ2-1, with 8 bases fitting TRBD2. Germline CDR1 and CDR2: LGHNA and YSLEER. The CDR3 has 16 residues. Trimming removed 0 bases from V and 6 bases from J; junction bases left unmatched: 7. Here the CDR3 reads CASSQEASGGGNEQFF. The CDR3 bases are TGCGCCAGCAGCCAAGAAGCCAGCGGGGGTGGCAATGAGCAGTTCTTC.

V and J are TRBV7-4 and TRBJ1-2; TRBD1 aligns across 9 bases. This CDR3 has 16 residues. The junction had 8 bases not matched to a gene; V was cut back by 2 bases and J by 4 bases. The V gene's germline CDR1 is SGHVT and CDR2 SQSDAQ. The DNA for the CDR3 is TGTGCCAGCAGCTTAAAAGGGGACAGGGCTGCCTATGGCTACACCTTC. Amino acid sequence: CASSLKGDRAAYGYTF.

V and J are TRBV28 and TRBJ1-2; D is unclear. The germline CDR1 and CDR2 sequences are MDHEN and SYDVKM. With 6 bases removed from V and 2 bases from J, the gap between germline ends came to 10 bases. The CDR3 is made up of 13 amino acids. The CDR3 DNA reads as TGTGCCAGCAGCCTGGGGAGGAACTATGGCTACACCTTC. It encodes CASSLGRNYGYTF.

The rearrangement links TRBV6-6 to TRBJ1-5, with 10 bases that match TRBD1. Germline V gene data show CDR1 as MNHNY and CDR2 as SVGAGI (reference sequence). Losses at the gene ends were 2 bases for V and 3 bases for J; bases not matched to a gene: 4. The length of the CDR3 is 16 residues. CDR3 protein: CASSYGGTGANQPQHF. The CDR3 DNA reads TGTGCCAGCAGTTACGGGGGGACAGGGGCCAATCAGCCCCAGCATTTT.

This chain joins TRBV5-4 and TRBJ2-1, with 7 nucleotides matching TRBD2. Trimming cost V 3 bases and J 3 bases; bases outside gene matches: 6. Germline-derived CDR1 and CDR2 are SGHNT and YYREEE (reference sequence). This CDR3 contains 15 residues. CDR3 region: CASSSGLPIYNEQFF. The DNA for the CDR3 is TGTGCCAGCAGCTCGGGACTACCAATCTACAATGAGCAGTTCTTC.

J is TRBJ2-7 and V is TRBV7-3; no reliable D call. The CDR3 consists of 13 residues. The germline gives CDR1 SGHTA, CDR2 FQGTGA. V was pared by 5 bases and J by 5 bases, with 13 bases between. The CDR3, as DNA: TGTGCCAGCAGCCGTGACTTGAGGCACGAGCAGTACTTC. Translated: CASSRDLRHEQYF. Drawing the rest from reference TRBV7-3 and TRBJ2-7, the complete variable domain is GAGVSQTPSNKVTEKGKYVELRCDPISGHTALYWYRQSLGQGPEFLIYFQGTGAADDSGLPNDRFFAVRPEGSVSTLKIQRTERGDSAVYLCASSRDLRHEQYFGPGTRLTVT.

V is TRBV20-1 and J is TRBJ1-1, with 7 bases fitting TRBD1. This CDR3 contains 11 residues. Trimming took 4 bases from V and 7 from J; bases not matched to a gene: 3. CDR1 and CDR2 from the germline V gene are DFQATT and SNEGSKA (reference sequence). The CDR3 region is CSATGGVEAFF. The CDR3 nucleotides are TGCAGTGCTACAGGGGGTGTTGAAGCTTTCTTT.

The CDR3 DNA follows: TGTGCCAGCAGCTTAGGTGGGGGTGCCTACAATGAGCAGTTCTTC. Translating it yields CASSLGGGAYNEQFF. This chain uses TRBV11-2 with TRBJ2-1; TRBD1 or TRBD2 may be the D gene (5 bases each). This CDR3 spans 15 amino acids. Germline lookup yields CDR1 SGHAT and CDR2 FQNNGV. V lost 1 base, J lost 2 bases, and 9 bases lay in between.

As to this clone: One junction end does not reproduce the germline sequence, and a read error may be involved. Other DNA sequences in the sample encode the same CDR3. V is TRBV27 and J is TRBJ1-5; D possibly corresponds to TRBD1 (5 bases). The V gene's germline CDR1 is MNHEY and CDR2 SMNVEV (reference sequence). This CDR3 contains 13 residues. The CDR3 DNA reads as TGTGCCAGCAGTCTAAGGGGCAATCAGCCCCAGCACTTT. Translation gives CASSLRGNQPQHF.

The rearrangement joins TRBV18 to TRBJ2-1, with 8 bases aligning to TRBD2. The V gene end was trimmed by 6 bases and the J gene end by 9 bases; junction bases not matched to a gene: 13. The germline gives CDR1 KGHSH, CDR2 LQKENI. The CDR3 has 15 amino acids. CDR3 in amino acids: CASSPEPRGLGEQFF. Here the CDR3 DNA reads TGTGCCAGCTCGCCTGAACCGCGGGGACTAGGTGAGCAGTTCTTC.

This chain joins TRBV7-2 and TRBJ2-7; 7 bases fit TRBD2. The trim removed 0 bases at V and 1 base at J, leaving 12 bases unmatched. The CDR3 is 18 residues long. Germline values: CDR1 SGHTA, CDR2 FQGNSA. The CDR3 protein is CASSLAVIGAGISYEQYF. Written as DNA, the CDR3 is TGTGCCAGCAGCTTAGCCGTTATCGGAGCGGGGATATCCTACGAGCAGTACTTC.

The chain combines TRBV28 with TRBJ2-2; 8 nucleotides agree with TRBD1. This CDR3 spans 14 amino acids. Germline V gene data show CDR1 as MDHEN and CDR2 as SYDVKM. Trimming took 3 bases from V and 6 from J; bases not matched to a gene: 3. CDR3 nucleotide sequence: TGTGCCAGCAGTTTGGGACAGGACCCCGGGGAGCTGTTTTTT. Protein: CASSLGQDPGELFF.

The rearrangement joins TRBV4-2 to TRBJ2-3; maybe TRBD2 (6 bases). The CDR3 has 18 amino acids. Trimming left V 2 bases short and J 3 bases short, with 21 bases between. Germline CDR1 is LGHNA and CDR2 is YNFKEQ. CDR3 residues: CASSQIQFSGQRTDTQYF. The CDR3 region has the DNA TGTGCCAGCAGCCAAATACAATTTAGCGGTCAAAGAACAGATACGCAGTATTTT.

The J gene is TRBJ2-1, the V gene TRBV5-4; TRBD1 matches 7 bases. Germline values: CDR1 SGHNT, CDR2 YYREEE (reference sequence). This CDR3 comprises 14 residues. Trimming at V came to 6 bases and at J to 4 bases, leaving 7 bases not matched to a gene. The CDR3 region is CASTMGQNYNEQFF. In DNA form, the CDR3 reads TGTGCCAGCACTATGGGACAGAATTACAATGAGCAGTTCTTC. Combining the CDR3 with reference TRBV5-4 and TRBJ2-1 gives the whole variable domain ETGVTQSPTHLIKTRGQQVTLRCSSQSGHNTVSWYQQALGQGPQFIFQYYREEENGRGNFPPRFSGLQFPNYSSELNVNALELDDSALYLCASTMGQNYNEQFFGPGTRLTVL.

The gene calls are TRBV29-1 and TRBJ2-3, with 14 bases lining up with TRBD2. The CDR3 runs to 14 residues. Looked up from germline, CDR1 is SQVTM and CDR2 is ANQGSEA. The V segment lost 8 bases and the J segment 5 bases; nucleotides outside the gene matches: 6. CDR3 in DNA: TGCAGCATGACCGGGACTAGCGGGGGAGATACGCAGTATTTT. It translates to CSMTGTSGGDTQYF.